Following are 26 T cell receptor beta chains from one sample sequenced in a study of T cells in Graves' hyperthyroidism and ophthalmopathy. Amplified TCR beta CDR3 regions came from RNA transcripts. First-round RT-PCR of the TCR CDR3 relied on the HTBI primer set. TCRdb itself ran the multiplex PCR reads through MiXCR, one entry per CDR3 protein. The sample lists 270,000 or so distinct CDR3 sequences, 25% to 30% seen once, with 20% to 30% in the top ten. Material for sequencing was blood. Receptors were obtained from a man aged 35 to 55 with Graves' hyperthyroidism that later progressed to Graves' ophthalmopathy.

This clonotype was picked up a small number of times. Being one base from a much bigger clone, this may be a read error. The V gene is TRBV12-3 or TRBV12-4, the J gene TRBJ2-7, with 9 bases fitting TRBD1. The CDR3 is 14 residues long. V lost 6 bases and J lost 6; bases outside the gene matches: 9. CDR3 bases: TGTGCCAGCAGAGCCGGGACAGGGACCTCCGAGCAGTACTTC. Its protein is CASRAGTGTSEQYF.

Points on this clonotype: As the CDR3 is not closed by the conserved phenylalanine or tryptophan, this likely results from a read error. CDR3 DNA: TGTGCCATCGCAGAGAACTATGGCTACACCTCC. The encoded protein is CAIAENYGYTS. V usage is TRBV10-3 and J usage is TRBJ1-2; D is unclear. Looked up from germline, CDR1 is ENHRY and CDR2 is SYGVKD. The V end lost 8 bases, the J end lost 2 bases, and 6 bases lay between the germline ends. This CDR3 comprises 11 residues.

This clonotype was recorded a few times. The junction departs from germline at one end; a sequencing error may be responsible. The rearrangement joins TRBV3-1 to TRBJ2-5, with a weak D call TRBD2 (7 bases). The germline V gene encodes CDR1 LGHDT and CDR2 YNNKEL (reference sequence). CDR3 size: 17 residues. In DNA form, the CDR3 reads TGTGCCAGCAGCCAAGATAGGCGGGGGCGCTGGCAAGGGACCCAGTACTTC. Residues: CASSQDRRGRWQGTQYF.

This clonotype was seen ten or more times. V usage is TRBV29-1 and J usage is TRBJ1-2; possibly TRBD1 for D (5 bases). CDR3 length: 14 residues. The V end lost 0 bases, the J end lost 8 bases, and 16 bases lay between the germline ends. Germline CDR1 and CDR2: SQVTM and ANQGSEA. Written as DNA, the CDR3 is TGCAGCGTTGAAGATGGGGGGGGGTATTGGGGCTACACCTTC. Encoded protein: CSVEDGGGYWGYTF.

This clonotype was seen repeatedly, ten times or more. The V and J genes are TRBV18 and TRBJ2-4; D is unclear. From germline, CDR1 is KGHSH and CDR2 LQKENI. V was clipped by 5 bases and J by 6 bases, with 11 bases between them. The CDR3 consists of 13 residues. CDR3 sequence reads: CASSTQKGNIQYF. The CDR3 bases are TGTGCCAGCTCAACTCAAAAGGGAAACATTCAGTACTTC.

This clonotype was seen many times. Here the CDR3 reads CASSLETERPQHF. In nucleotides, the CDR3 is TGTGCCAGCAGCTTAGAAACCGAGAGGCCCCAGCATTTT. The gene calls are TRBV7-8 and TRBJ1-5; D call uncertain. This CDR3 comprises 13 residues. V was shortened by 1 base and J by 9 bases, with 10 bases between the two germline ends. Germline-derived CDR1 and CDR2 are SGHVS and FQNEAQ.

There are many counts of this clonotype. The gene calls are TRBV11-1 and TRBJ2-7, with 7 bases aligning to TRBD2. The V gene's germline CDR1 is SGHAT and CDR2 FQDESV (reference sequence). After removal of 4 bases from V and 3 bases from J, the junction contained 12 bases not matched to a gene. CDR3 size: 16 residues. The CDR3 reads CASSSGLEELHYEQYF. DNA of the CDR3: TGTGCCAGCAGCTCCGGACTAGAAGAACTCCACTACGAGCAGTACTTC.

V and J are TRBV6-2 or TRBV6-3 and TRBJ2-7; D unclear. The CDR3 contains 16 residues. Germline V CDR1 and CDR2: MNHEY, SVGEGT. Trimming took 2 bases from V and 1 from J, leaving 15 bases between them. The CDR3 is CASSYEARSPSYEQYF. The DNA of the CDR3 is TGTGCCAGCAGTTACGAGGCCAGGTCTCCTTCCTACGAGCAGTACTTC.

This clonotype was counted a few times. The CDR3 nucleotides read TGTGCCAGCAGTTTAGTTGTCGGGCAGGGGGTCGGAAACATTCAGTACTTC. Its protein product is CASSLVVGQGVGNIQYF. The gene calls are TRBV12-3 or TRBV12-4 and TRBJ2-4; TRBD1 matches 7 bases. V gave up 1 base and J gave up 6 bases; unmatched junction bases: 12. This CDR3 contains 17 residues.

Ten or more counts support this clonotype. The chain recombines TRBV12-3 or TRBV12-4 with TRBJ2-5, with D uncertain. This CDR3 contains 13 residues. Trimming pared 4 bases from V and 5 bases from J, leaving 11 bases between. This CDR3 is CASSSTRVETQYF. CDR3 bases: TGTGCCAGCAGTTCCACCCGCGTGGAGACCCAGTACTTC.

The sample holds many counts of this clonotype. The chain has TRBV12-3 or TRBV12-4 and TRBJ2-7; 7 nucleotides align to TRBD1. The CDR3 is 13 amino acids. V shed 3 bases, J shed 4 bases, and the junction held 3 bases outside the gene matches. Here the CDR3 DNA reads TGTGCCAGCAGTTTTCTACAGGGGTACGAGCAGTACTTC. As protein: CASSFLQGYEQYF.

This clonotype was recorded at least ten times. V is TRBV6-5 and J is TRBJ1-2; TRBD1 is a possible D gene (6 bases). The ends were cut back, 8 bases at V and 4 bases at J, with 11 bases in the middle. This CDR3 region has 12 residues. Germline assignment: CDR1 MNHEY and CDR2 SVGAGI. CDR3 in DNA: TGTGCCAGCTTGGACAGAAGCTATGGCTACACCTTC. Its translation is CASLDRSYGYTF.

V usage is TRBV29-1 and J usage is TRBJ1-4; 8 bases are a match to TRBD1. The CDR3 totals 12 residues. Trimming cost V 4 bases and J 8 bases; bases outside gene matches: 3. Germline V CDR1 and CDR2: SQVTM, ANQGSEA. CDR3 region: CSVGQGREKLFF. The CDR3 DNA sequence: TGCAGCGTTGGACAGGGGAGGGAAAAACTGTTTTTT.

This clonotype has ten or more counts. One end of the junction varies from germline; a read error may be responsible. The V and J genes are TRBV28 and TRBJ2-7, with 7 bases aligning to TRBD1. The V gene's germline CDR1 is MDHEN and CDR2 SYDVKM. CDR3 length equals 15 residues. The CDR3 region is CASSSIRDSSYEQHF. The CDR3, as DNA: TGTGCCAGCAGTTCAATACGGGACAGCTCCTACGAGCAGCACTTC.

This clonotype was observed many times. The rearrangement uses TRBV6-5 and TRBJ2-7; 8 bases map to TRBD2. The germline V gene has CDR1 MNHEY and CDR2 SVGAGI. Trimming cost V 5 bases and J 6 bases; bases outside gene matches: 12. This CDR3 region has 15 residues. The CDR3 DNA follows: TGTGCCAGCAGTACCCCCGACCAGCGGGAGAGCGAGCAGTACTTC. Its protein product is CASSTPDQRESEQYF.

This clonotype occurred many times. This chain links TRBV16 with TRBJ1-1; D remains unclear. V was shortened by 2 bases and J by 6 bases, with 7 bases between the two germline ends. The CDR3 has 12 residues. Looked up from germline, CDR1 is KGHSY and CDR2 is FQNENV. The CDR3 nucleotides are TGTGCCAGCAGCCAAGGAGGGCCTGAAGCTTTCTTT. This codes for CASSQGGPEAFF.

This clonotype was seen many times. The chain employs TRBV15 and TRBJ2-7, with D perhaps matching TRBD1 (9 bases). V dropped 1 base and J dropped 0 bases, with 13 bases sitting between them. Germline loops: CDR1 LNHNV, CDR2 YYDKDF (reference sequence). This CDR3 is 16 amino acids long. The chain's CDR3 is CATSRVAGQGSYEQYF. In nucleotides, the CDR3 is TGTGCCACCAGCAGAGTAGCGGGACAGGGCTCCTACGAGCAGTACTTC.

This clonotype was seen ten or more times. This rearrangement joins TRBV2 to TRBJ2-7; D tentatively reads TRBD1 or TRBD2 (5 bases each). Trimming cost V 6 bases and J 2 bases, with 8 bases left between them. The germline V gene encodes CDR1 SNHLY and CDR2 FYNNEI. CDR3 length: 12 residues. The CDR3 DNA follows: TGTGCCAGCAGAGGGGACCCCTACGAGCAGTACTTC. This encodes CASRGDPYEQYF.

This clonotype occurred a few times. The rearrangement joins TRBV7-2 to TRBJ2-7, with 10 nucleotides matching TRBD1. This CDR3 has 14 amino acids. Germline V CDR1 and CDR2: SGHTA, FQGNSA. V was pared by 3 bases and J by 7 bases, with 6 bases of the junction left unmatched. The CDR3 is CASSFDRGRREQYF. The CDR3, as DNA: TGTGCCAGCAGCTTTGACAGGGGGCGTCGGGAGCAGTACTTC.

The chain employs TRBV4-2 and TRBJ2-5; no reliable D call. Deletions cut 3 bases from V and 5 bases from J, with 19 bases between. CDR3 size: 16 residues. The germline V gene has CDR1 LGHNA and CDR2 YNFKEQ. The CDR3 loop reads CASSQAAYKVEETQYF. As DNA, the CDR3 is TGTGCCAGCAGCCAGGCTGCATACAAAGTGGAGGAGACCCAGTACTTC.

This clonotype was detected ten times or more. The chain is built from TRBV6-1 and TRBJ1-5; D may be TRBD1 (6 bases). CDR1 is MNHNS and CDR2 is SASEGT in the germline V gene. The CDR3 runs to 15 residues. V gave up 5 bases and J gave up 0 bases, with 11 bases separating them. Here the CDR3 DNA reads TGTGCCAGCAGTCCCCGGACAGATAGCAATCAGCCCCAGCATTTT. It encodes CASSPRTDSNQPQHF.

This clonotype was found once. V gene TRBV9 combines with J gene TRBJ1-6, with TRBD1 matching 8 bases. V gave up 3 bases and J gave up 3 bases; unmatched junction bases: 2. There are 15 residues in the CDR3. Germline CDR1 is SGDLS and CDR2 is YYNGEE. The CDR3 nucleotides are TGTGCCAGCAGCGCAACAGGGGGCTATAATTCACCCCTCCACTTT. Translation gives CASSATGGYNSPLHF.

The chain is built from TRBV24-1 and TRBJ2-5; tentative D call: TRBD1 (6 bases). Trimming stripped 7 bases from V and 7 bases from J, with 27 bases between. Germline V gene data show CDR1 as KGHDR and CDR2 as SFDVKD. CDR3 size: 17 residues. In DNA, the CDR3 is TGTGCCACCAGCGGCACCGTGGACAGCCTCGATGTGGGGACCCAGTACTTC. Encoded protein: CATSGTVDSLDVGTQYF.

CDR3 amino acids: CASSRGAEVEETQYF. In nucleotides, the CDR3 is TGTGCCAGCAGTCGGGGGGCGGAAGTTGAAGAGACCCAGTACTTC. The chain links TRBV7-2 to TRBJ2-5; D possibly corresponds to TRBD2 (7 bases). The CDR3 has 15 amino acids. Germline V lookup: CDR1 SGHTA, CDR2 FQGNSA. The ends were cut back, 6 bases at V and 3 bases at J, with 17 bases in the middle.

The sample holds many counts of this clonotype. The genes are TRBV10-3 and TRBJ2-7; TRBD2 aligns across 8 bases. The CDR3 extends over 14 amino acids. With 10 bases clipped from V and 3 bases from J, the junction kept 11 bases outside the gene matches. Germline CDR1 ENHRY, CDR2 SYGVKD. CDR3 amino acids: CATNYGTRSYEQYF. The DNA of the CDR3 is TGTGCCACAAACTACGGGACTAGAAGCTACGAGCAGTACTTC.

There are many counts of this clonotype. The J gene is TRBJ2-7, the V gene TRBV7-8, with TRBD1 matching over 9 bases. There are 15 residues in the CDR3. CDR1 is SGHVS, CDR2 FQNEAQ, per germline. After removal of 7 bases from V and 3 bases from J, the junction contained 10 bases not matched to a gene. CDR3 nucleotides: TGTGCCAGCAACAGGGACAGGGCCGCTTACTACGAGCAGTACTTC. Translation: CASNRDRAAYYEQYF.